Below are 25 T cell receptor beta chains sequenced from a single sample in a study of blood T cells in healthy people across ages. Primers used in a second PCR of roughly 6 to 11 cycles were a sample-barcoded 5' primer and a J-beta primer mix. TCRdb reanalysed the 5' RACE reads using MiXCR and keeps one entry per CDR3 protein. The table has 710,000 or so distinct CDR3 sequences, 22% seen once. The specimen sequenced was blood. The source is a man between 65 and 85 years old in good health.

This clonotype came up a few times. The genes are TRBV10-2 and TRBJ1-2, with 12 nucleotides matching TRBD1. Trimming removed 6 bases from V and 6 bases from J; junction bases left unmatched: 5. Looked up from germline, CDR1 is WSHSY and CDR2 is SAAADI. The CDR3 sequence is 14 residues long. CDR3 nucleotides: TGCGCCAGCAGGGACGGGACAGGGGGCCATGGCTACACCTTC. Translation gives CASRDGTGGHGYTF.

This clonotype was observed many times. The chain carries TRBV29-1 and TRBJ1-1; D gene uncertain. The germline CDR1 and CDR2 sequences are SQVTM and ANQGSEA. The length of the CDR3 is 11 residues. Deletions cut 8 bases from V and 6 bases from J, with 13 bases between. This chain's CDR3 is CSPWVQSEAFF. The CDR3 nucleotides are TGCAGCCCTTGGGTCCAGTCTGAAGCTTTCTTT.

This clonotype was counted between two and nine times. This chain uses TRBV7-2 with TRBJ2-3, with a tentative D call TRBD2 (5 bases). CDR1 and CDR2 from the germline V gene are SGHTA and FQGNSA. Trimming took 7 bases from V and 12 from J, leaving 23 bases between them. This CDR3 has 14 amino acids. For the CDR3, the DNA is TGTGCCAGCAACTCCCTAACCCCGCGGGCTGTACAGTATTTT. Its protein product is CASNSLTPRAVQYF. Variable domain in full (rest from reference TRBV7-2 and TRBJ2-3): GAGVSQSPSNKVTEKGKDVELRCDPISGHTALYWYRQSLGQGLEFLIYFQGNSAPDKSGLPSDRFSAERTGGSVSTLTIQRTQQEDSAVYLCASNSLTPRAVQYFGPGTRLTVL.

V and J are TRBV7-3 and TRBJ2-3, with 10 nucleotides matching TRBD1. V shed 2 bases and J 6 bases; nucleotides not matched to a gene: 8. This CDR3 is 16 amino acids long. CDR1 and CDR2 from the germline V gene are SGHTA and FQGTGA. The chain's CDR3 is CASSLWATGGFDTQYF. CDR3 nucleotides: TGTGCCAGCAGCTTATGGGCGACAGGGGGCTTCGATACGCAGTATTTT.

The chain employs TRBV6-2 or TRBV6-3 and TRBJ1-2, with D perhaps matching TRBD1 (6 bases). The CDR3 sequence is 15 residues long. Per germline, CDR1 MNHEY and CDR2 SVGEGT. The V end was cut by 6 bases, the J end by 3 bases, with 17 bases between. The CDR3 nucleotides read TGTGCCAGCAGGAACCCCCACAGGGTGGACTATGGCTACACCTTC. It translates to CASRNPHRVDYGYTF.

The chain employs TRBV6-5 and TRBJ1-1; TRBD1 might be the D (6 bases). Germline loops: CDR1 MNHEY, CDR2 SVGAGI. V dropped 4 bases and J dropped 1 base, with 10 bases sitting between them. This CDR3 spans 14 amino acids. The CDR3 nucleotides read TGTGCCAGCAGTTGGGGCAGGGGGAACACTGAAGCTTTCTTT. This sequence encodes CASSWGRGNTEAFF.

This clonotype has more than one count but fewer than ten. This chain connects TRBV3-1 to TRBJ2-2; tentatively, D is TRBD2 (6 bases). The CDR3 is made up of 17 amino acids. V gave up 4 bases and J gave up 0 bases, with 15 bases separating them. In germline, CDR1 is LGHDT, CDR2 YNNKEL (reference sequence). CDR3 sequence reads: CASSLSLGLPNTGELFF. DNA of the CDR3: TGTGCCAGCAGCCTCTCCTTGGGACTCCCGAACACCGGGGAGCTGTTTTTT.

The chain employs TRBV10-3 and TRBJ2-3, with D perhaps TRBD2 (5 bases). CDR1 is ENHRY and CDR2 is SYGVKD in the germline V gene. The CDR3 consists of 13 residues. V was trimmed by 7 bases and J by 2 bases, leaving 10 bases between them. The chain's CDR3 is CAITGAVTDTQYF. The CDR3 region has the DNA TGTGCCATCACCGGAGCGGTCACAGATACGCAGTATTTT.

The chain combines TRBV12-3 or TRBV12-4 with TRBJ2-5; 9 bases agree with TRBD1. V dropped 3 bases and J dropped 4; count of bases not matched to a gene: 6. The CDR3 totals 15 residues. The CDR3 spells CASSFTGGTGETQYF. The CDR3 bases are TGTGCCAGCAGTTTCACAGGGGGCACAGGAGAGACCCAGTACTTC.

This clonotype occurred once. J is TRBJ1-1 and V is TRBV29-1; unclear D gene. The CDR3 runs 14 residues. Germline lookup yields CDR1 SQVTM and CDR2 ANQGSEA. V shed 0 bases and J shed 1 base, with 9 bases lying between them. CDR3 amino acids: CSVEDPVANTEAFF. The CDR3 bases are TGCAGCGTTGAAGATCCTGTAGCGAACACTGAAGCTTTCTTT.

This clonotype turned up a few times. The genes are TRBV6-1 and TRBJ2-5; unclear D gene. This CDR3 has 14 amino acids. Germline values: CDR1 MNHNS, CDR2 SASEGT. V shed 0 bases and J shed 5 bases, with 10 bases lying between them. CDR3 protein: CASSEAGHGETQYF. CDR3 sequence (DNA): TGTGCCAGCAGTGAAGCGGGTCATGGCGAGACCCAGTACTTC.

CDR3 region: CASSYLGQGANEQFF. CDR3 nucleotides: TGTGCCAGCAGTTACTTGGGACAGGGGGCGAATGAGCAGTTCTTC. The gene calls are TRBV6-5 and TRBJ2-5; TRBD1 matches 12 bases. The DNA end is a closer match to TRBJ2-1, so the J assignment may be wrong. Germline V gene lookup returns CDR1 MNHEY and CDR2 SVGAGI. The CDR3 runs 15 residues.

This clonotype was recorded a few times. The V gene is TRBV14, the J gene TRBJ2-1; TRBD1 matches 12 bases. Trimming took 8 bases from V and 1 from J; bases not matched to a gene: 9. The CDR3 covers 17 residues. Germline V CDR1 and CDR2: SGHDN, FVKESK. CDR3 in amino acids: CASSRDRGLGSYNEQFF. The CDR3 DNA sequence: TGTGCCAGCTCCCGGGACAGGGGGCTTGGTTCCTACAATGAGCAGTTCTTC.

The rearrangement joins TRBV6-5 to TRBJ2-3, with D unresolved. Per germline, CDR1 MNHEY and CDR2 SVGAGI. The CDR3 runs 15 residues. The V end was cut by 0 bases, the J end by 4 bases, with 11 bases between. In DNA, the CDR3 is TGTGCCAGCAGTTACTCTTCCGGGTTAGCAGATACGCAGTATTTT. Residues: CASSYSSGLADTQYF.

This chain links TRBV29-1 with TRBJ1-4; D might be TRBD1 (6 bases). The length of the CDR3 is 14 residues. Between the trimmed V and J ends, which lost 4 bases and 7 bases, there was a span of 16 bases. The germline CDR1 and CDR2 sequences are SQVTM and ANQGSEA. The chain's CDR3 is CSVVWGGFGEKLFF. The CDR3 DNA reads as TGCAGCGTTGTCTGGGGGGGCTTTGGTGAAAAACTGTTTTTT. The full variable domain, with the rest looked up from reference TRBV29-1 and TRBJ1-4, is SAVISQKPSRDICQRGTSLTIQCQVDSQVTMMFWYRQQPGQSLTLIATANQGSEATYESGFVIDKFPISRPNLTFSTLTVSNMSPEDSSIYLCSVVWGGFGEKLFFGSGTQLSVL.

This clonotype turned up a few times. This chain connects TRBV5-1 to TRBJ1-5; TRBD1 aligns across 12 bases. In germline, CDR1 is SGHRS, CDR2 YFSETQ. The CDR3 is 13 residues long. V shed 3 bases and J 15 bases; nucleotides not matched to a gene: 7. The CDR3 region is CASSSGQGAVWHF. The CDR3 nucleotides are TGCGCCAGCAGCTCGGGACAGGGGGCTGTGTGGCATTTT.

The chain links TRBV6-5 to TRBJ2-5; tentatively, D is TRBD2 (5 bases). The germline CDR1 and CDR2 sequences are MNHEY and SVGAGI. Trimming cost V 5 bases and J 2 bases, with 12 bases left between them. This CDR3 comprises 14 residues. In DNA, the CDR3 is TGTGCCAGCAGTCGCGGACTGCAACAAGAGACCCAGTACTTC. It codes for CASSRGLQQETQYF.

The chain links TRBV12-3 or TRBV12-4 to TRBJ1-2; TRBD1 is a possible D gene (5 bases). The CDR3 length is 15 residues. V lost 9 bases and J lost 5, with 22 bases in between. CDR3 residues: CASSVGPLTGYGYTF. CDR3 DNA sequence: TGTGCCAGTTCGGTGGGACCGCTAACGGGTTATGGCTACACCTTC.

The chain uses TRBV11-3 and TRBJ2-5; D is ambiguous. The J call is in doubt because the DNA end fits TRBJ2-1 better. This CDR3 has 13 amino acids. Germline CDR1 SGHNT, CDR2 YENEEA. For the CDR3, the DNA is TGTGCCAGCAGCTTAGAAAAATTCAATGAGCAGTTCTTC. Translating gives CASSLEKFNEQFF.

This clonotype occurred a few times. The chain couples TRBV7-8 to TRBJ2-7, with 10 bases that match TRBD2. Germline V gene sequence: CDR1 SGHVS, CDR2 FQNEAQ. Germline trimming cut 1 base from V and 5 bases from J; bases unmatched to any gene: 5. CDR3 length: 15 amino acids. As DNA, the CDR3 is TGTGCCAGCAGCTTAGAGACTAGCGGGTTCCACGAGCAGTACGTC. This gives the protein CASSLETSGFHEQYV.

This clonotype showed up just a few times. The rearrangement uses TRBV20-1 and TRBJ1-1; 8 nucleotides match TRBD1. After removal of 4 bases from V and 1 base from J, the junction contained 2 bases not matched to a gene. The CDR3 covers 13 residues. Germline-derived CDR1 and CDR2 are DFQATT and SNEGSKA (reference sequence). CDR3 amino acids: CSAIGQGNTEAFF. CDR3 nucleotides: TGCAGTGCTATCGGACAGGGGAACACTGAAGCTTTCTTT.

V and J are TRBV28 and TRBJ1-4, with 9 bases identical to TRBD1. Germline loops: CDR1 MDHEN, CDR2 SYDVKM. The CDR3 sequence is 14 residues long. After removal of 6 bases from V and 6 bases from J, the junction contained 5 bases not matched to a gene. CDR3 DNA: TGTGCCAGCAGAGTACAGGGGGCTTATGAAAAACTGTTTTTT. Translated, it gives CASRVQGAYEKLFF.

V usage is TRBV5-1 and J usage is TRBJ2-1, with D perhaps being TRBD1 or TRBD2 (5 bases each). V was shortened by 4 bases and J by 4 bases, with 9 bases between the two germline ends. The CDR3 totals 13 residues. Germline CDR1 SGHRS, CDR2 YFSETQ. CDR3 nucleotide sequence: TGCGCCAGCAGCCGGGGCGAGTACAATGAGCAGTTCTTC. Its translation: CASSRGEYNEQFF.

This clonotype showed up just a few times. This chain's CDR3 is CSVEGGVREQYF. The CDR3 DNA sequence: TGCAGCGTTGAGGGAGGGGTGAGGGAGCAGTACTTC. The chain links TRBV29-1 to TRBJ2-7; TRBD2 agrees at 7 bases. CDR1 and CDR2 from the germline V gene are SQVTM and ANQGSEA. The CDR3 contains 12 residues. Trimming removed 3 bases from V and 7 bases from J; junction bases left unmatched: 6.

J is TRBJ1-4 and V is TRBV5-1; no clear D. The CDR3 is 13 residues long. Trimming took 4 bases from V and 2 from J, leaving 6 bases between them. CDR1 and CDR2 (germline): SGHRS, YFSETQ. CDR3 in DNA: TGCGCCAGCAGCGTGACCACTAATGAAAAACTGTTTTTT. Protein sequence: CASSVTTNEKLFF.